These T cell receptor beta chains were read from a single sample in a study of CD8 T cells in ankylosing spondylitis. From the 5' RACE reads, TCRdb called clonotypes with MiXCR, one entry per CDR3 protein. The table has around 540,000 distinct CDR3 sequences, over 9.5% seen once. The sequenced sample consisted of blood, either unsorted or a sorted T cell fraction (not recorded which). The receptors shown here come from a male donor with ankylosing spondylitis. Each CDR3 is given with its conserved first and last residue. The order of the fields is clone size, D gene, V gene, J gene, CDR3 protein, CDR3 DNA. The D gene is left open where the match is weak. Size values are once, few and many counts, or a class for expanded clones, and some rows have none.

-	-	TRBV7-8	TRBJ1-1	CASSSFRWTEAFF	TGTGCCAGCAGCTCCTTCAGGTGGACTGAAGCTTTCTTT
few	-	TRBV7-9	TRBJ2-1	CASSSEDSGYNEQFF	TGTGCCAGCAGCTCCGAGGATAGCGGCTACAATGAGCAGTTCTTC
many	-	TRBV20-1	TRBJ1-5	CSARDAASVQPQHF	TGCAGTGCTAGAGATGCAGCCTCCGTTCAGCCCCAGCATTTT
many	TRBD2	TRBV4-2	TRBJ2-1	CASSLQTSGVGNEQFF	TGTGCCAGCAGCCTCCAGACTAGCGGGGTAGGAAATGAGCAGTTCTTC
-	-	TRBV7-2	TRBJ2-7	CASSLLSLYEQYF	TGTGCCAGCAGCTTGTTATCCCTTTACGAGCAGTACTTC
many	-	TRBV10-3	TRBJ2-5	CAISDRGETYQETQYF	TGTGCCATCAGTGATAGGGGTGAAACGTACCAAGAGACCCAGTACTTC
few	TRBD2	TRBV20-1	TRBJ2-1	CSAWTSGRNNEQFF	TGCAGTGCGTGGACTAGCGGGAGGAACAATGAGCAGTTCTTC
-	-	TRBV24-1	TRBJ2-7	CATSDLQTGEQYF	TGTGCCACCAGTGATTTGCAAACTGGCGAGCAGTACTTC
few	-	TRBV12-3/TRBV12-4	TRBJ2-2	CASSPGGGSFGELFF	TGTGCCAGCAGCCCGGGGGGCGGGAGTTTCGGGGAGCTGTTTTTT
-	-	TRBV7-8	TRBJ2-5	CASSGPDQETQYF	TGTGCCAGCAGCGGACCGGACCAAGAGACCCAGTACTTC
few	TRBD2	TRBV4-2	TRBJ2-1	CASSQRSGTSGIYEQFF	TGTGCCAGCAGCCAAAGGTCCGGGACTAGCGGGATCTATGAGCAGTTCTTC
-	TRBD1	TRBV19	TRBJ1-5	CASSIESGTGVNQPQHF	TGTGCCAGTAGTATAGAATCCGGGACAGGGGTGAATCAGCCCCAGCATTTT
-	-	TRBV27	TRBJ2-3	CASSKEGPSTDTQYF	TGTGCCAGCAGTAAGGAGGGTCCAAGCACAGATACGCAGTATTTT
few	-	TRBV6-4	TRBJ2-2	CASSDTGRENTGELFF	TGTGCCAGCAGTGACACAGGGAGGGAGAACACCGGGGAGCTGTTTTTT
-	TRBD1	TRBV7-7	TRBJ2-5	CASSTTGEFQETQYF	TGTGCCAGCAGCACGACAGGGGAATTTCAAGAGACCCAGTACTTC
few	-	TRBV19	TRBJ2-4	CASSMGRKGAKNIQYF	TGTGCCAGTAGTATGGGGAGGAAGGGGGCCAAAAACATTCAGTACTTC
many	-	TRBV4-2	TRBJ2-5	CASSQEEETQYF	TGTGCCAGCAGCCAAGAGGAGGAGACCCAGTACTTC
-	-	TRBV7-6	TRBJ2-2	CASSLIESSGRAGELFF	TGTGCCAGCAGCTTAATTGAGTCCAGCGGACGCGCCGGGGAGCTGTTTTTT
few	-	TRBV20-1	TRBJ2-1	CSARVGGPYNEQFF	TGCAGTGCTAGGGTTGGAGGGCCGTACAATGAGCAGTTCTTC
-	-	TRBV15	TRBJ2-5	CATSTTVVRSETQYF	TGTGCCACCAGCACAACAGTGGTCCGTTCAGAGACCCAGTACTTC
-	-	TRBV5-6	TRBJ2-5	CASSFGITKETQYF	TGTGCCAGCAGCTTTGGGATCACAAAAGAGACCCAGTACTTC
-	-	TRBV10-3	TRBJ1-2	CAISEGQNYGYTF	TGTGCCATCAGTGAAGGACAGAACTATGGCTACACCTTC
-	-	TRBV7-2	TRBJ2-3	CASSQTGVADTQYF	TGTGCCAGCAGCCAGACCGGGGTAGCAGATACGCAGTATTTT
-	-	TRBV7-2	TRBJ2-1	CASSSSGADNEQFF	TGTGCCAGCAGCTCCTCCGGGGCCGACAATGAGCAGTTCTTC
-	-	TRBV12-3/TRBV12-4	TRBJ2-2	CASAAWGRNTGELFF	TGTGCTTCCGCAGCTTGGGGAAGGAACACCGGGGAGCTGTTTTTT